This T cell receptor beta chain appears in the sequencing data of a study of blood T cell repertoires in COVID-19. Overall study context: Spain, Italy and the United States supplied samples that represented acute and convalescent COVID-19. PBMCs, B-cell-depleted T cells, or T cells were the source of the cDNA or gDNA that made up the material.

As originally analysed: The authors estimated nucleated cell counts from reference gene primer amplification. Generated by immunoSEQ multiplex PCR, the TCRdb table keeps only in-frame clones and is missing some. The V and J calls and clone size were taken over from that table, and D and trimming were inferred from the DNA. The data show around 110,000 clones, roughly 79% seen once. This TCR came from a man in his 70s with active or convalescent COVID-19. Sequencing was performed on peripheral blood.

The DNA for the CDR3 is TGCAGCGTTGCGGGGGTTAGCACTGAAGCTTTCTTT. Protein sequence: CSVAGVSTEAFF. The chain is built from TRBV29-1 and TRBJ1-1, with D possibly being TRBD1 (5 bases). This CDR3 is 12 amino acids long. The germline V gene encodes CDR1 SQVTM and CDR2 ANQGSEA. V was trimmed by 4 bases and J by 4 bases, leaving 10 bases between them.